The rows below give T cell receptor beta chains drawn from one sample of a study of identical twins. TCRdb redid the calling of the 5' RACE reads with MiXCR, one entry per CDR3 protein. This sample has hundreds of thousands of distinct CDR3 sequences, with under 9% found just once. These same records also appear under a second study, on yellow fever vaccine responses in identical twins.

The specimen was PBMCs. These receptor sequences come from a woman in her late teens or twenties in good health. The CDR3 runs from the conserved cysteine through the conserved F or W. Fields, in order: CDR3 DNA, CDR3 protein, J gene, V gene, D gene, clone size. D genes are given only for firm matches. Clone size is shown for a subset of rows, as once, few, many or a class of expanded clone.

DNA: TGTGCCAGCAGTCTACAGGGGTCTGGCGAGCAGTACTTC; CDR3: CASSLQGSGEQYF; J: TRBJ2-7; V: TRBV12-3/TRBV12-4; D: TRBD1; size: many
DNA: TGTGCCAGGGGCCTTGGGGGGCTCTGCTGGGAGCTGCTTTTT; CDR3: CARGLGGLCWELLF; J: TRBJ2-2; V: TRBV5-3; D: NA; size: once
DNA: TGCGTCAGCAGCCAACTTATAGACTCGGGGACCCAGTACTTC; CDR3: CVSSQLIDSGTQYF; J: TRBJ2-5; V: TRBV4-3; D: NA; size: NA
DNA: TGTGCCAGCAGCCTGGGGGGGCCCGGGACTAGCGGGAGAAATGAGCAGTTCTTC; CDR3: CASSLGGPGTSGRNEQFF; J: TRBJ2-1; V: TRBV5-4; D: TRBD2; size: few
DNA: TGCGCCAGCAGCTGGAGCGGGGGTTACAATGAGCAGTTCTTC; CDR3: CASSWSGGYNEQFF; J: TRBJ2-1; V: TRBV5-1; D: TRBD2; size: many
DNA: TGTGCCAGCAGCTTCGGGGTATCTGAAGCTTTCTTT; CDR3: CASSFGVSEAFF; J: TRBJ1-1; V: TRBV11-2; D: NA; size: many
DNA: TGTGCCAGCACGGAGAAGAATTCACCCCTCCACTTT; CDR3: CASTEKNSPLHF; J: TRBJ1-6; V: TRBV12-3/TRBV12-4; D: NA; size: many
DNA: TGCAGTGCTAGAGCCTTGGGACAGTACACCGGGGAGCTGTTTTTT; CDR3: CSARALGQYTGELFF; J: TRBJ2-2; V: TRBV20-1; D: TRBD1; size: many
DNA: TGTGCCAGCAGGCGTTCTAGCGGGGGATCCTACGAGCAGTACTTC; CDR3: CASRRSSGGSYEQYF; J: TRBJ2-7; V: TRBV4-2; D: TRBD2; size: NA
DNA: TGTGCCAGCAGTTATTCTAAAAGCAATCAGCCCCAGCATTTT; CDR3: CASSYSKSNQPQHF; J: TRBJ1-5; V: TRBV6-5; D: NA; size: NA
DNA: TGTGCCAGCAGACCTCCGGGACGGCGCAATGAAAAACTGTTTTTT; CDR3: CASRPPGRRNEKLFF; J: TRBJ1-4; V: TRBV7-2; D: NA; size: many
DNA: TGTGCCTGGAGGAGGCTAGCGGGCGCCTACAATGAGCAGTTCTTC; CDR3: CAWRRLAGAYNEQFF; J: TRBJ2-1; V: TRBV30; D: TRBD2; size: NA
DNA: TGTGCCATCAGTGGCCTTATTAGCGGGATCTCCTACGAGCAGTACTTC; CDR3: CAISGLISGISYEQYF; J: TRBJ2-7; V: TRBV10-3; D: TRBD2; size: many
DNA: TGTGCCACCAGTGAAGGGGTTCAAGAGACCCAGTACTTC; CDR3: CATSEGVQETQYF; J: TRBJ2-5; V: TRBV24-1; D: NA; size: NA
DNA: TGCAGTGCTGGGAGACAGGGGGCGGAGCAGTACTTC; CDR3: CSAGRQGAEQYF; J: TRBJ2-7; V: TRBV20-1; D: TRBD1; size: few
DNA: TGCAGTGCACGGACTACGACGGGGGAGCAGTTCTTC; CDR3: CSARTTTGEQFF; J: TRBJ2-1; V: TRBV20-1; D: NA; size: few
DNA: TGTGCCAGCAGCATTGGGGGGTTCTCCTACGAGCAGTACTTC; CDR3: CASSIGGFSYEQYF; J: TRBJ2-7; V: TRBV12-3/TRBV12-4; D: NA; size: few
DNA: TGCGCCAGCAGCTTGATTGGCACTACCTACGAGCAGTACTTC; CDR3: CASSLIGTTYEQYF; J: TRBJ2-7; V: TRBV5-1; D: NA; size: NA
DNA: TGTGCCAGCAGTGATAGCGGGGCCCGTGTGGAGACCCAGTACTTC; CDR3: CASSDSGARVETQYF; J: TRBJ2-5; V: TRBV12-3/TRBV12-4; D: TRBD2; size: many
DNA: TGTGCCAGCAGCTTAGTTTTGGGTCTAGATACGGATACGCAGTATTTT; CDR3: CASSLVLGLDTDTQYF; J: TRBJ2-3; V: TRBV7-8; D: NA; size: NA
DNA: TGTGCCAGCAGGTCCGGGACAGGGGTGTACGCTGAAGCTTTCTTT; CDR3: CASRSGTGVYAEAFF; J: TRBJ1-1; V: TRBV5-5; D: TRBD1; size: few
DNA: TGTGCCAGCAGTCCACAGGGGGGAGGAGTGAGCGACGAGCAGTACTTC; CDR3: CASSPQGGGVSDEQYF; J: TRBJ2-7; V: TRBV7-2; D: TRBD1; size: NA